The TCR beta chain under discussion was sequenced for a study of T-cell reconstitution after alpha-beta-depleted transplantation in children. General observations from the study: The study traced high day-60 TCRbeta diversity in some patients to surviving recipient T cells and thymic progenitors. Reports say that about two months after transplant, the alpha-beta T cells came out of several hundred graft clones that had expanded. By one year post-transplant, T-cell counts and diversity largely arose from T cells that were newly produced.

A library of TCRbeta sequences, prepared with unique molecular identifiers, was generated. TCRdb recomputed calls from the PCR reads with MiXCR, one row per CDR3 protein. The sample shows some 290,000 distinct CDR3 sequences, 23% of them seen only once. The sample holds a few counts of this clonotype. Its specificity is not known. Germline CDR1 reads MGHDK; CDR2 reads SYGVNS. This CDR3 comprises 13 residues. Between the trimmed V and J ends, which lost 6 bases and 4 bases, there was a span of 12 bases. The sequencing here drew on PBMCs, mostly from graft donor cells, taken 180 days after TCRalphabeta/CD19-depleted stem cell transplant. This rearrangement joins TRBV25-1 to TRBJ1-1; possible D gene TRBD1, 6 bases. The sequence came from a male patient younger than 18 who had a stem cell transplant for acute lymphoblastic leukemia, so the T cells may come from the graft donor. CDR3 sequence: CASSQGTSTEAFF. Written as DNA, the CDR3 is TGTGCCAGCAGCCAGGGGACAAGCACTGAAGCTTTCTTT.